These T cell receptor beta chains were read from a single sample in a study of OX40 agonist ivuxolimab in advanced cancers. Repertoires were generated with immunoSEQ multiplex PCR, while TCRdb's copy carries only in-frame clones and drops some. The table shows some 25,000 clones, with roughly 80% occurring only once. Material: CD4+ or CD8+ T cells sorted from blood, obtained in a trial of the OX40 agonist ivuxolimab. The receptors come from an adult with an advanced solid tumor such as melanoma, head and neck, liver or kidney cancer. CDR3s include the opening cysteine and the closing phenylalanine or tryptophan.

>TRBV5-4|TRBJ2-1
CASSPGLAGGRSYNEQFF
>TRBV28|TRBJ2-2
CASTPGVVWDRGWTGELFF
>TRBV19|TRBJ1-1
CASSLGTEAFF
>TRBV5-6|TRBJ2-2
CASSPIAGSNTGELFF
>TRBV27|TRBJ1-2
CASSSSPDREGYGYTF
>TRBV2|TRBJ1-6
CASSDPYNSPLHF
>TRBV25-1|TRBJ2-7
CATGQTYEQYF
>TRBV7-6|TRBJ2-1
CASSLVGSSYNEQFF
>TRBV6-6|TRBJ1-5
CASSFYREGQPQHF
>TRBV6-1|TRBJ1-1
CASVEGTEAFF
>TRBV19|TRBJ2-7
CASRDSSSYEQYF
>TRBV9|TRBJ2-7
CASSQADGDYEQYF
>TRBV5-1|TRBJ2-1
CASSSAPIARGGHEQFF